This TCR beta chain was sequenced for a study of blood T cell repertoires in COVID-19. Generated by immunoSEQ multiplex PCR, the TCRdb table keeps only in-frame clones and is missing some. This sample has just over 300,000 clones, with roughly 86% found just once. The CDR3 runs 14 residues. V lost 3 bases to trimming and J lost 2 bases, with 10 bases between them. Germline values: CDR1 LNHDA, CDR2 SQIVND (reference sequence). The TCR sequence derives from a woman aged 18-35 years who had recovered from COVID-19. Specimen: PBMCs or T cells enriched from blood (not recorded which). V gene TRBV19 combines with J gene TRBJ1-1; the D is unclear. CDR3 in amino acids: CASSIRLRNTEAFF. CDR3 coding DNA: TGTGCCAGTAGTATCAGGTTACGAAACACTGAAGCTTTCTTT.